The entry below gives a single T cell receptor (beta chain) sequence along with its context. Trimming took 3 bases from V and 2 from J; bases not matched to a gene: 6. The CDR3 consists of 17 residues. CDR1 and CDR2 (germline): SGHNT, YYREEE (reference sequence). As originally analysed: The authors estimated nucleated cell counts from reference gene primer amplification. Clones were sequenced by immunoSEQ multiplex PCR, and TCRdb holds only the in-frame ones, with some missing. That table furnishes V, J and clone size, whereas the DNA furnished D and trimming. Among 200,000 to 250,000 clones listed, over 75% were seen once. This record belongs to a study of blood T cell repertoires in COVID-19.

The rearrangement joins TRBV5-4 to TRBJ1-6, with 9 bases aligning to TRBD1. The clonotype was recovered from a woman aged 25 to 39 who had been exposed to COVID-19. Sequences were obtained from PBMCs or T cells enriched from blood (not recorded which). CDR3 bases: TGTGCCAGCAGCTATAGACAGGGGGGCACCTATAATTCACCCCTCCACTTT. Translating it yields CASSYRQGGTYNSPLHF.